This TCR beta chain was identified during a study of cytotoxic CD8 clonotypes in ibrutinib-treated CLL. In the study overall: Partial responders about 25, complete 2; some twelve progressed and approximately 15 stayed in remission by median about 5.5 years. The study's findings and limits: Higher circulating CD8+ T-cell counts strongly accompanied higher baseline clonality, above age-matched healthy donors.

Clones were sequenced by immunoSEQ multiplex PCR, and TCRdb holds only the in-frame ones, with some missing. The repertoire has about 22,000 clones, about four fifths of them found once; the top ten carry around 8.5%. As for this clone: The antigen remains undetermined.

The V gene lost 5 bases and the J gene lost 2 bases, with 22 bases spanning the gap. Per germline, CDR1 SGHKS and CDR2 YYEKEE (reference sequence). The CDR3 spans 17 residues. The TCR was taken from a human donor with chronic lymphocytic leukemia. V and J are TRBV5-5 and TRBJ1-2, with D possibly being TRBD1 (5 bases). Here the sequenced sample was PBMCs, taken before ibrutinib treatment. The CDR3 DNA sequence: TGTGCCAGCAGGCGGCTGTCCGGTGGGACGGGGAACTATGGCTACACCTTC. Its translation is CASRRLSGGTGNYGYTF. The complete variable domain, with remaining parts taken from reference TRBV5-5 and TRBJ1-2, reads DAGVTQSPTHLIKTRGQQVTLRCSPISGHKSVSWYQQVLGQGPQFIFQYYEKEERGRGNFPDRFSARQFPNYSSELNVNALLLGDSALYLCASRRLSGGTGNYGYTFGSGTRLTVV.